The rows below give T cell receptor beta chains drawn from one sample of a study of blood T cell repertoires in COVID-19. Measured with immunoSEQ multiplex PCR; TCRdb has only the in-frame clones, and not every one. This sample has approximately 280,000 clones, with about 89% found just once. Sequences were obtained from peripheral blood. Receptors originate from a woman aged 55-69 years with acute or convalescent COVID-19. Each CDR3 is given with its conserved first and last residue. Fields, in order: J gene, D gene, clone size, V gene, CDR3 protein, CDR3 DNA. The D gene is left open where the match is weak. Clone size is stated in some rows and not others, as once, few, many or a class when expanded.

TRBJ2-1	TRBD1	once	TRBV19	CASSHRGTGSYNEQFF	TGTGCCAGTAGCCATAGAGGGACAGGGTCCTACAATGAGCAGTTCTTC
TRBJ1-5	.	.	TRBV19	CASSHIQGNSNQPQHF	TGTGCCAGTAGCCACATCCAGGGGAATAGCAATCAGCCCCAGCATTTT
TRBJ2-7	.	once	TRBV24-1	CATSEGAFREQYF	TGTGCCACCAGTGAGGGGGCTTTTCGAGAGCAGTACTTC
TRBJ2-1	TRBD2	few	TRBV7-2	CASSLGGGSFYNEQFF	TGTGCCAGCAGCTTAGGGGGCGGGAGTTTCTACAATGAGCAGTTCTTC
TRBJ1-1	.	few	TRBV19	CASSIRQGGTEAFF	TGTGCCAGTAGTATAAGGCAGGGAGGAACTGAAGCTTTCTTT
TRBJ2-7	.	.	TRBV28	CASSSPGVSYEQYF	TGTGCCAGCAGTTCCCCCGGGGTTTCCTACGAGCAGTACTTC
TRBJ1-2	TRBD1	once	TRBV7-9	CASSSSGTEYYGYTF	TGTGCCAGCAGTTCCAGTGGGACAGAATACTATGGCTACACCTTC
TRBJ1-1	.	.	TRBV9	CASSSGLTEAFF	TGTGCCAGCAGCTCAGGGTTAACTGAAGCTTTCTTT
TRBJ2-1	.	.	TRBV19	CASSMHYAYNEQFF	TGTGCCAGTAGTATGCACTACGCCTACAATGAGCAGTTCTTC
TRBJ2-3	TRBD1	.	TRBV7-2	CASSLEGGRGTDTQYF	TGTGCCAGCAGCTTAGAGGGCGGCAGGGGGACAGATACGCAGTATTTT
TRBJ1-2	.	.	TRBV7-2	CASSLDSGLGYTF	TGTGCCAGCAGCTTAGATAGCGGTCTTGGCTACACCTTC
TRBJ1-6	.	.	TRBV28	CASMRINSPLHF	TGTGCCAGCATGAGGATTAATTCACCCCTCCACTTT
TRBJ2-5	.	.	TRBV5-4	CASSFGRGEGTQYF	TGTGCCAGCAGCTTCGGCAGGGGGGAAGGGACCCAGTACTTC
TRBJ1-2	.	.	TRBV6-2/TRBV6-3	CASSYPELSDYGYTF	TGTGCCAGCAGTTACCCGGAGTTGTCGGACTATGGCTACACCTTC
TRBJ1-1	.	once	TRBV7-8	CASSLGLGQINTEAFF	TGTGCCAGCAGCTTAGGTTTGGGGCAAATTAACACTGAAGCTTTCTTT
TRBJ2-2	.	.	TRBV4-2	CASSQDGGNSGELFF	TGTGCCAGCAGCCAAGATGGGGGCAACTCCGGGGAGCTGTTTTTT
TRBJ2-1	TRBD1	.	TRBV10-3	CAISPTGGRGYEQFF	TGTGCCATCAGTCCAACAGGGGGAAGAGGCTATGAGCAGTTCTTC
TRBJ1-3	.	.	TRBV3-1/TRBV3-2	CASSHLRGGAGNTIYF	TGTGCCAGCAGCCATTTGAGGGGGGGCGCAGGAAACACCATATATTTT
TRBJ2-7	.	.	TRBV29-1	CSVARQTSYEQYF	TGCAGCGTTGCTAGACAGACTTCCTACGAGCAGTACTTC
TRBJ2-7	TRBD1	.	TRBV5-1	CASSLGGQLSYEQYF	TGCGCCAGCAGCTTGGGGGGACAGTTGTCCTACGAGCAGTACTTC
TRBJ2-1	.	.	TRBV5-5	CASSLEEGSYNEQFF	TGTGCCAGCAGCTTGGAGGAGGGTTCCTACAATGAGCAGTTCTTC
TRBJ1-3	.	.	TRBV3-1/TRBV3-2	CASSPLRTHRSSSGNTIYF	TGTGCCAGCAGCCCACTACGGACGCACAGGAGTTCCTCTGGAAACACCATATATTTT
TRBJ2-3	.	once	TRBV14	CASSQDRERYTDTQYF	TGTGCCAGCAGCCAAGATAGGGAGCGGTACACAGATACGCAGTATTTT
TRBJ2-5	.	.	TRBV6-2/TRBV6-3	CASSHRQETQYF	TGTGCCAGCAGTCACAGGCAAGAGACCCAGTACTTC
TRBJ1-1	.	.	TRBV13	CASSSVAPRDTEAFF	TGTGCCAGCAGCTCTGTGGCCCCGAGGGACACTGAAGCTTTCTTT
TRBJ2-3	.	.	TRBV18	CASSLDSADTQYF	TGTGCCAGCTCCCTGGACTCGGCAGATACGCAGTATTTT
TRBJ2-3	TRBD2	.	TRBV28	CASRDHGGADTQYF	TGTGCCAGCAGGGATCACGGGGGGGCAGATACGCAGTATTTT
TRBJ2-5	.	.	TRBV18	CASSPGQGGETQYF	TGTGCCAGCTCACCGGGTCAAGGGGGAGAGACCCAGTACTTC
TRBJ2-2	.	once	TRBV6-2/TRBV6-3	CASSPHQRNTGELFF	TGTGCCAGCAGCCCTCACCAGCGGAACACCGGGGAGCTGTTTTTT
TRBJ2-2	.	.	TRBV7-2	CASSAGRGIKGGELFF	TGTGCCAGCAGCGCGGGCCGCGGGATTAAGGGCGGGGAGCTGTTTTTT
TRBJ1-5	TRBD1	.	TRBV6-1	CASSEFPPLPGQSNQPQHF	TGTGCCAGCAGTGAATTCCCCCCCCTTCCGGGACAGAGCAATCAGCCCCAGCATTTT
TRBJ2-1	.	.	TRBV9	CASSVVASDNEQFF	TGTGCCAGCAGCGTAGTTGCTAGCGACAATGAGCAGTTCTTC
TRBJ2-5	.	.	TRBV24-1	CATSDSLRERETQYF	TGTGCCACCAGTGATTCCCTTCGGGAGCGGGAGACCCAGTACTTC